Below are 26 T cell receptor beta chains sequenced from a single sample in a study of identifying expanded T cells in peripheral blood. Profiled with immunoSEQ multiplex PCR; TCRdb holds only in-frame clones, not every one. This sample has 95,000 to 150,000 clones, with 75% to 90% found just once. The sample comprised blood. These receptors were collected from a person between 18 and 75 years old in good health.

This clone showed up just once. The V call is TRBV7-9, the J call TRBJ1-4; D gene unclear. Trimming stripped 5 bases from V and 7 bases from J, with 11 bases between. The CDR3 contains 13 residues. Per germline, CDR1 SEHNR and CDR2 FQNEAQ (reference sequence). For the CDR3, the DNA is TGTGCCAGCAGCCTAGACCCCTTTGAAAAACTGTTTTTT. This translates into CASSLDPFEKLFF. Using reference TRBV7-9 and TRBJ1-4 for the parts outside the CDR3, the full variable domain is DTGVSQNPRHKITKRGQNVTFRCDPISEHNRLYWYRQTLGQGPEFLTYFQNEAQLEKSRLLSDRFSAERPKGSFSTLEIQRTEQGDSAMYLCASSLDPFEKLFFGSGTQLSVL.

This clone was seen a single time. The chain's CDR3 is CASSLVHRGNRNEQFF. Written as DNA, the CDR3 is TGTGCCAGCAGCTTGGTTCACCGGGGGAATCGCAATGAGCAGTTCTTC. This chain links TRBV5-6 with TRBJ2-1, with a weak D call TRBD2 (6 bases). The CDR3 length is 16 residues. V was pared by 0 bases and J by 6 bases, with 16 bases between. Germline-derived CDR1 and CDR2 are SGHDT and YYEEEE.

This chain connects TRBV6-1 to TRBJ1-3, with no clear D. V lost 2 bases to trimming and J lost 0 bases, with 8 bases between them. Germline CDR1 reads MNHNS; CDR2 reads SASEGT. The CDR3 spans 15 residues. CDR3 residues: CASSENSHSGNTIYF. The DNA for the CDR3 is TGTGCCAGCAGTGAAAACAGCCACTCTGGAAACACCATATATTTT.

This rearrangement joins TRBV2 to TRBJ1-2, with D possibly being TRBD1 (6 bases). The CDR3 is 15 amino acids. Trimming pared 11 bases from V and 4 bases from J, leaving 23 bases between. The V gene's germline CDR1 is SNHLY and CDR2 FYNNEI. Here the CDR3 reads CAQGGGGQITYGYTF. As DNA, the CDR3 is TGTGCCCAAGGAGGTGGGGGGCAAATCACCTATGGCTACACCTTC.

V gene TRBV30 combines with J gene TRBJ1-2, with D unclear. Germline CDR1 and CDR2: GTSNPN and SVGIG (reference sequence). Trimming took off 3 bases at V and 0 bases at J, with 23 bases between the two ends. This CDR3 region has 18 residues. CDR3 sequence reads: CAWRPGRLVLRSNYGYTF. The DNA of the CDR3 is TGTGCCTGGAGGCCCGGGCGGTTAGTTTTGCGGTCTAACTATGGCTACACCTTC.

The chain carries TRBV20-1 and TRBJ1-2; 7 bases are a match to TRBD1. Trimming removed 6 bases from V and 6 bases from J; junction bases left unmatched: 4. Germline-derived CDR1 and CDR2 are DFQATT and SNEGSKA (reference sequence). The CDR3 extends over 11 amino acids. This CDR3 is CSAHQGDGYTF. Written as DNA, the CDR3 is TGCAGTGCCCATCAGGGGGATGGCTACACCTTC.

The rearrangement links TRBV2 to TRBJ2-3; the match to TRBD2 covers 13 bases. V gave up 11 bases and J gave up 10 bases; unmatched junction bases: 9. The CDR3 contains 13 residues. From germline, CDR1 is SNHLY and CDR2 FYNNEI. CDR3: CAFRTSGGAAQYF. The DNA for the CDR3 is TGTGCCTTCAGAACTAGCGGGGGGGCCGCGCAGTATTTT.

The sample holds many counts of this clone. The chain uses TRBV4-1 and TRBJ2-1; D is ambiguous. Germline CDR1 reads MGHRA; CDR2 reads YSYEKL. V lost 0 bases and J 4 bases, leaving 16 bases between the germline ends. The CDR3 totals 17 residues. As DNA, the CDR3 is TGCGCCAGCAGCCAAGACCCCCCGGCAGGACCGTACAATGAGCAGTTCTTC. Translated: CASSQDPPAGPYNEQFF.

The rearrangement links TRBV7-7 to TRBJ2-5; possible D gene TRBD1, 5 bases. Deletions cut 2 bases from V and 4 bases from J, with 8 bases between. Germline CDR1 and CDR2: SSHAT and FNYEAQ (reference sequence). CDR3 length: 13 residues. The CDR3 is CASSLFQGETQYF. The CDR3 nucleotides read TGTGCCAGCAGCTTATTTCAGGGAGAGACCCAGTACTTC.

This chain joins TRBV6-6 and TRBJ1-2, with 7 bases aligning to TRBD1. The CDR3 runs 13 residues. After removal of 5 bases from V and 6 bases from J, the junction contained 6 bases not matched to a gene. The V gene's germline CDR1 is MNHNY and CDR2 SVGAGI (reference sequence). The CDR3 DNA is TGTGCCAGCAGTCCCCCAGGGGGAAATGGCTACACCTTC. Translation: CASSPPGGNGYTF.

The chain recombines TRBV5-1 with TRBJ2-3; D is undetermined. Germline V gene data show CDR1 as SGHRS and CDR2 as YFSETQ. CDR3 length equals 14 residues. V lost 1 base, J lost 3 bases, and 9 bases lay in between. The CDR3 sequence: CASSLFGGTDTQYF. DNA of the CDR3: TGCGCCAGCAGCTTGTTTGGTGGGACAGATACGCAGTATTTT.

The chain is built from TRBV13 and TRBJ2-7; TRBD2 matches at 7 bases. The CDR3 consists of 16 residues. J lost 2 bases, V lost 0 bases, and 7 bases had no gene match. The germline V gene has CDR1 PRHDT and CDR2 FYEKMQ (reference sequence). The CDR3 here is CASSLGLWGGTYEQYF. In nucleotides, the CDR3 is TGTGCCAGCAGCTTAGGCTTGTGGGGGGGGACCTACGAGCAGTACTTC.

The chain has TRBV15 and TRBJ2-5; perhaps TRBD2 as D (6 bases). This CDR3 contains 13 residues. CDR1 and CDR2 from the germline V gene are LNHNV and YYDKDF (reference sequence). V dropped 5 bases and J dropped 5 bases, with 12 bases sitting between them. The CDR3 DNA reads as TGTGCCACCAGCCCGGAGGGTCGGGAGACCCAGTACTTC. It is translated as CATSPEGRETQYF.

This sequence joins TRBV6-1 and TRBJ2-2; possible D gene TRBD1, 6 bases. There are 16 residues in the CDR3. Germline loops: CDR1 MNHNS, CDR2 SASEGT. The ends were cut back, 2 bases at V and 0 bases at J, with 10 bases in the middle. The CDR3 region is CASSEWAGANTGELFF. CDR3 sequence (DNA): TGTGCCAGCAGTGAATGGGCAGGGGCGAACACCGGGGAGCTGTTTTTT.

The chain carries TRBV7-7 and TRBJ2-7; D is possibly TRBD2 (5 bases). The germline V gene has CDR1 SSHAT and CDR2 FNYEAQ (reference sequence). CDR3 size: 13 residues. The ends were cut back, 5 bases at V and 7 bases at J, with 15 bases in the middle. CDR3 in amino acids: CASSLQPTGEQYF. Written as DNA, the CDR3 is TGTGCCAGCAGCCTACAACCTACGGGGGAGCAGTACTTC. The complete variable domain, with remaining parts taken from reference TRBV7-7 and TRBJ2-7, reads GAGVSQSPRYKVTKRGQDVTLRCDPISSHATLYWYQQALGQGPEFLTYFNYEAQPDKSGLPSDRFSAERPEGSISTLTIQRTEQRDSAMYRCASSLQPTGEQYFGPGTRLTVT.

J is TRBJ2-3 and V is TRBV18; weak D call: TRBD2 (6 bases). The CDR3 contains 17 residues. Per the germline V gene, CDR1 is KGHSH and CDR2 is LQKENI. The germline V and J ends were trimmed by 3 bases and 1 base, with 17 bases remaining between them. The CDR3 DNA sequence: TGTGCCAGCTCACCGCAAGCCGGGAGAGAAGGCACAGATACGCAGTATTTT. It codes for CASSPQAGREGTDTQYF.

The CDR3 sequence is CASSEGTGEYSEAFF. CDR3 nucleotide sequence: TGTGCCAGCAGTGAAGGGACAGGGGAGTATTCTGAAGCTTTCTTT. The rearrangement links TRBV6-1 to TRBJ1-1; the match to TRBD1 covers 9 bases. Per germline, CDR1 MNHNS and CDR2 SASEGT. The V and J ends lost 1 base and 6 bases, in that order; junction bases with no gene match: 6. The CDR3 contains 15 residues.

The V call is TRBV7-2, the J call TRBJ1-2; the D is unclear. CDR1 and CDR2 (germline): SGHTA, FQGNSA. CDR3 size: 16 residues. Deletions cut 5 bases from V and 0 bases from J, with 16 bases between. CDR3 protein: CASSPGGSASNYGYTF. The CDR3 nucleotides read TGTGCCAGCAGCCCCGGCGGGTCAGCCTCTAACTATGGCTACACCTTC. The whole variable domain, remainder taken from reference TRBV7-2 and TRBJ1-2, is GAGVSQSPSNKVTEKGKDVELRCDPISGHTALYWYRQSLGQGLEFLIYFQGNSAPDKSGLPSDRFSAERTGGSVSTLTIQRTQQEDSAVYLCASSPGGSASNYGYTFGSGTRLTVV.

The CDR3 is CASRGSGANYTF. CDR3 coding DNA: TGTGCCAGTAGAGGGTCAGGTGCCAACTACACCTTC. The chain couples TRBV19 to TRBJ1-2; D is unclear. This CDR3 is 12 amino acids long. V was trimmed by 6 bases and J by 10 bases, leaving 15 bases between them. Germline V lookup: CDR1 LNHDA, CDR2 SQIVND (reference sequence).

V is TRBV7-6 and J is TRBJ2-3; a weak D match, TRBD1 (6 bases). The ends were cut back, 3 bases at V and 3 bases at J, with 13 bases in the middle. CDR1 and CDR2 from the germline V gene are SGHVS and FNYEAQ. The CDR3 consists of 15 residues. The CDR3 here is CASSFGGGFTDTQYF. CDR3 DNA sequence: TGTGCCAGCAGCTTTGGGGGCGGGTTTACAGATACGCAGTATTTT.

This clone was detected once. The CDR3 here is CASSESASTDTQYF. In DNA form, the CDR3 reads TGTGCCAGCAGTGAATCTGCGAGCACAGATACGCAGTATTTT. The chain links TRBV2 to TRBJ2-3; no definite D call. This CDR3 comprises 14 residues. The V end lost 2 bases, the J end lost 0 bases, and 6 bases lay between the germline ends. The germline CDR1 and CDR2 sequences are SNHLY and FYNNEI. The full variable domain, its missing parts supplied by reference TRBV2 and TRBJ2-3, is EPEVTQTPSHQVTQMGQEVILRCVPISNHLYFYWYRQILGQKVEFLVSFYNNEISEKSEIFDDQFSVERPDGSNFTLKIRSTKLEDSAMYFCASSESASTDTQYFGPGTRLTVL.

CDR3 sequence (DNA): TGTGCCAGCAGCAAAGGGGTCTGGGAACCAAGCTCCTACGAGCAGTACTTC. Translated, it gives CASSKGVWEPSSYEQYF. The chain links TRBV21-1 to TRBJ2-7. TRBV21-1 is classified as a pseudogene. The CDR3 is 17 residues long.

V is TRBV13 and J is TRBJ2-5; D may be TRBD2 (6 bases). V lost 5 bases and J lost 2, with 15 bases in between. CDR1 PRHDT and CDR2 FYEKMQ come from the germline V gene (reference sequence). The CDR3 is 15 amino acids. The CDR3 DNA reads TGTGCCAGCAGCCCGGAGGGCCTTAAGCAAGAGACCCAGTACTTC. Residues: CASSPEGLKQETQYF.

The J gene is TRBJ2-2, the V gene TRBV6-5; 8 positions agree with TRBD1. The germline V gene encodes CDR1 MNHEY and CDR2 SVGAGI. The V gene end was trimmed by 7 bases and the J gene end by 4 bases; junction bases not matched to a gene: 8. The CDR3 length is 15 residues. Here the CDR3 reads CASKGTGGLTGELFF. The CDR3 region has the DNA TGTGCCAGCAAGGGAACAGGGGGTCTCACCGGGGAGCTGTTTTTT.

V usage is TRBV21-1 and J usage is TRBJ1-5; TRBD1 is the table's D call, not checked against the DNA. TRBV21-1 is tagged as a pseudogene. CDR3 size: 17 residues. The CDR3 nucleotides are TGTGCCAGCAGCAAAGCTCGAACAGTGTCAAGCAATCAGCCCCAGCATTTT. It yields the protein CASSKARTVSSNQPQHF.

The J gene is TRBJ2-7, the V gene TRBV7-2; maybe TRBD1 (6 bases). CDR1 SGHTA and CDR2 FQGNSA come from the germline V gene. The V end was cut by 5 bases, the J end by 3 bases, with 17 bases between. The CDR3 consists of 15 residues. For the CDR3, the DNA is TGTGCCAGCAGCCCCACCCCCGACAGGAGCTACGAGCAGTACTTC. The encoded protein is CASSPTPDRSYEQYF.